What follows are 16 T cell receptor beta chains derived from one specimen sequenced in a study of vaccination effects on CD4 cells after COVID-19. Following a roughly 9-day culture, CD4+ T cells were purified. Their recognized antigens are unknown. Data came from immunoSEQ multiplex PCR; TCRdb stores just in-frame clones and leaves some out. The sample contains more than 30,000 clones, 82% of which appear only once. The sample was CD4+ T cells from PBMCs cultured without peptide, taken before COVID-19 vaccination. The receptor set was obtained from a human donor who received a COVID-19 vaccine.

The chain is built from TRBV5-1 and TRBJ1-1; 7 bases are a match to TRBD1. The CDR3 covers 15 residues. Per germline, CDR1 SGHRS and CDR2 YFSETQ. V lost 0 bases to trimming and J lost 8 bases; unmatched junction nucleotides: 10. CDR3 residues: CASSLAGDSPEEAFF. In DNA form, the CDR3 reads TGCGCCAGCAGCTTGGCCGGGGACAGCCCCGAGGAAGCTTTCTTT. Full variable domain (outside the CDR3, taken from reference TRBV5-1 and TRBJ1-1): KAGVTQTPRYLIKTRGQQVTLSCSPISGHRSVSWYQQTPGQGLQFLFEYFSETQRNKGNFPGRFSGRQFSNSRSEMNVSTLELGDSALYLCASSLAGDSPEEAFFGQGTRLTVV.

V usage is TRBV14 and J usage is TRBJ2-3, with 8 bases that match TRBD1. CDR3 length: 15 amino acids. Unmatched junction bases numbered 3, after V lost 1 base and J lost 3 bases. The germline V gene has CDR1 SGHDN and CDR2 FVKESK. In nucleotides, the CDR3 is TGTGCCAGCAGCCAAGGGACAGGGTGGACAGATACGCAGTATTTT. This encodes CASSQGTGWTDTQYF.

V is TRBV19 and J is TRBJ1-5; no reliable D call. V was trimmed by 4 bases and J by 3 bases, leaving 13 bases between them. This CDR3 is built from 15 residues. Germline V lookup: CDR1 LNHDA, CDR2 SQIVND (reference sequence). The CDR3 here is CASSKGAGPNQPQHF. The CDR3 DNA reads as TGTGCCAGTAGTAAGGGCGCGGGCCCCAATCAGCCCCAGCATTTT.

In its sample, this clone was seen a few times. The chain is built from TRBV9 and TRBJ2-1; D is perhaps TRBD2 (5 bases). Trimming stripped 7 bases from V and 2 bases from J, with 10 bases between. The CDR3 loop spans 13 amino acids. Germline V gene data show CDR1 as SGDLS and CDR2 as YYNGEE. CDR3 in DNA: TGTGCCAGCTCCCGGACTCCCTACAATGAGCAGTTCTTC. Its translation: CASSRTPYNEQFF.

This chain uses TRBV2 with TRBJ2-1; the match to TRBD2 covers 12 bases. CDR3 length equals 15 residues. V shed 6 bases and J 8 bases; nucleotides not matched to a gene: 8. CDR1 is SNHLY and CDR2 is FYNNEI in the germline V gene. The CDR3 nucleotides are TGTGCCAGCAGGCCTAGCGGGGGGGCCAACGATGAGCAGTTCTTC. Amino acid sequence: CASRPSGGANDEQFF.

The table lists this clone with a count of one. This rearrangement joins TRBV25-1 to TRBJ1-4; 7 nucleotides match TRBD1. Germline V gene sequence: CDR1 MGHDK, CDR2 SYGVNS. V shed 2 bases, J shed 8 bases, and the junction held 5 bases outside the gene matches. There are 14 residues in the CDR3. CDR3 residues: CASSEQGVREKLFF. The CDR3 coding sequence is TGTGCCAGCAGTGAACAGGGGGTGCGAGAAAAACTGTTTTTT.

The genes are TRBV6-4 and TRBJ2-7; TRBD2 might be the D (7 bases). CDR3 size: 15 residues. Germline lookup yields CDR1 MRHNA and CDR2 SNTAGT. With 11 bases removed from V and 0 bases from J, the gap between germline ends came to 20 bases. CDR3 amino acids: CAPSGRGGPSYEQYV. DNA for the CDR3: TGTGCCCCTTCTGGAAGGGGGGGGCCCTCCTACGAGCAGTACGTC.

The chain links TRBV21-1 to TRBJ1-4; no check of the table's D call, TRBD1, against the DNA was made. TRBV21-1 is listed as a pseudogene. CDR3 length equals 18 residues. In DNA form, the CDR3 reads TGTGCCAGCAGCAATCCCTCATTCCCGGGACAGGGGTTTGAAAAACTGTTTTTT. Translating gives CASSNPSFPGQGFEKLFF.

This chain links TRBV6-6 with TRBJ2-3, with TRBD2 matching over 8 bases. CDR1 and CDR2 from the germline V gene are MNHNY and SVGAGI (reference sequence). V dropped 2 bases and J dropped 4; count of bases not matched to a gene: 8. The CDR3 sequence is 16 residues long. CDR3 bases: TGTGCCAGCAGTTACCGCCGGGGGGGTGGTGCAGATACGCAGTATTTT. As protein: CASSYRRGGGADTQYF.

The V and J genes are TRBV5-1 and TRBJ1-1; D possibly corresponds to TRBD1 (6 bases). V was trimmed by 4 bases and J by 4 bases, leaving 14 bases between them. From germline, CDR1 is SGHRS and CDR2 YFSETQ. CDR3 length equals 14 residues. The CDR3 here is CASSDPTGSTEAFF. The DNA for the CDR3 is TGCGCCAGCAGCGATCCAACAGGGAGCACTGAAGCTTTCTTT.

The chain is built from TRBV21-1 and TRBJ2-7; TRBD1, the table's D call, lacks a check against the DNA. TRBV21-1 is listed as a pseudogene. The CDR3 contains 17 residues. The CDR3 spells CASSKVRRQGGSYEQYV. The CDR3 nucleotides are TGTGCCAGCAGCAAAGTAAGGCGGCAGGGTGGCTCCTACGAGCAGTACGTC.

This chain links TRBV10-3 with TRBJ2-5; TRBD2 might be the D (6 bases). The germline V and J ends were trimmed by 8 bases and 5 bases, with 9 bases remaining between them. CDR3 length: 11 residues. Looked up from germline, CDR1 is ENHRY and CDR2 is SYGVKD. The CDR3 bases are TGTGCCATCTCTGGAGGGGAGACCCAGTACTTC. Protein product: CAISGGETQYF.

The CDR3 sequence is CASRPPGQGANEQFF. The DNA of the CDR3 is TGTGCCAGCAGACCTCCGGGACAGGGGGCGAATGAGCAGTTCTTC. V usage is TRBV28 and J usage is TRBJ2-1, with TRBD1 identical over 12 bases. CDR1 MDHEN and CDR2 SYDVKM come from the germline V gene. The CDR3 sequence is 15 residues long. J lost 7 bases, V lost 6 bases, and 7 bases had no gene match.

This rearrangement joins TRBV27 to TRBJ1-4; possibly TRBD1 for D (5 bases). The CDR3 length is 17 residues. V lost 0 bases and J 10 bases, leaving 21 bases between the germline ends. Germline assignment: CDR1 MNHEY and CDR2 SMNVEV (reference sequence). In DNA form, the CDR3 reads TGTGCCAGCAGTTTATCGCTAATAACGACGGGGGACGGAAAACTGTTTTTT. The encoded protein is CASSLSLITTGDGKLFF.

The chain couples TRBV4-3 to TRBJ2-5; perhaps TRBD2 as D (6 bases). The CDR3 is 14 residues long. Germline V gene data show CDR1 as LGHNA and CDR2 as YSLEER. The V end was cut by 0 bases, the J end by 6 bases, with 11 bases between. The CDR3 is CASSQDTGEKTQYF. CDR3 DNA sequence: TGCGCCAGCAGCCAAGATACGGGGGAAAAGACCCAGTACTTC.

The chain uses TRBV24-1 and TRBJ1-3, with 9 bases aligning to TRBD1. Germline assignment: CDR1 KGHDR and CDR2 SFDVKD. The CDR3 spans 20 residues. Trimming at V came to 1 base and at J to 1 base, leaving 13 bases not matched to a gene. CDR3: CATSDLLSGGQGESGNTIYF. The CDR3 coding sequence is TGTGCCACCAGTGATTTACTCTCGGGGGGACAGGGCGAATCTGGAAACACCATATATTTT.